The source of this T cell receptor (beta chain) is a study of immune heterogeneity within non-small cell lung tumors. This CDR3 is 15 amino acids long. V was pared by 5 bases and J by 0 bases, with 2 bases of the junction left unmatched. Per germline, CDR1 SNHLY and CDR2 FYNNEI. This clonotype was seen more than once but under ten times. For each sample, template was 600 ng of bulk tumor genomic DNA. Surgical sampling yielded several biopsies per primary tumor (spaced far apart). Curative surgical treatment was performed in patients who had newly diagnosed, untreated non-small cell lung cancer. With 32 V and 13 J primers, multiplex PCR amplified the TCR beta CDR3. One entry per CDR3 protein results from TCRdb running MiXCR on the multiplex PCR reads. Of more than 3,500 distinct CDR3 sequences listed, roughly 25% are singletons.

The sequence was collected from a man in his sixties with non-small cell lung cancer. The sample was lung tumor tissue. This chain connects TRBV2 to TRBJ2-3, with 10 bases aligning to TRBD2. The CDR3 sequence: CASSQTSGSTDTQYF. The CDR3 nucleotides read TGTGCCAGCAGTCAGACTAGCGGGAGCACAGATACGCAGTATTTT.